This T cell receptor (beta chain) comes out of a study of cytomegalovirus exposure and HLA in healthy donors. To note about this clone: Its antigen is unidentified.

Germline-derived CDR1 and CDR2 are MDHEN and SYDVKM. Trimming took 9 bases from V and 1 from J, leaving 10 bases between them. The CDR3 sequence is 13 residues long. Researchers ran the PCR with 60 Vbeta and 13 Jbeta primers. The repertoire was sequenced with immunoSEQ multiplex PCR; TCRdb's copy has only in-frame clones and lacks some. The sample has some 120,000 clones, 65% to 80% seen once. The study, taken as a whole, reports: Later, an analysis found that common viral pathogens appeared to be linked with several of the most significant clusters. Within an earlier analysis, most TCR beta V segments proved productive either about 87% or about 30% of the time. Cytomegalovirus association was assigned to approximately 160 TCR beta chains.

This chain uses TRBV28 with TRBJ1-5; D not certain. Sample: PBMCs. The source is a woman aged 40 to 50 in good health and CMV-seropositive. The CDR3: CASDFSSNQPQHF. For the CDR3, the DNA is TGTGCCAGTGACTTTTCGAGCAATCAGCCCCAGCATTTT. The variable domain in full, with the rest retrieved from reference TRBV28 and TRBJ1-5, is DVKVTQSSRYLVKRTGEKVFLECVQDMDHENMFWYRQDPGLGLRLIYFSYDVKMKEKGDIPEGYSVSREKKERFSLILESASTNQTSMYLCASDFSSNQPQHFGDGTRLSIL.